This T cell receptor beta chain was identified during a study of cytomegalovirus exposure and HLA in healthy donors. Study-level results: Later analysis identified several of the most significant clusters that appeared linked to common viral pathogens. Generally TCR sequences proved uncommon, though certain public TCRs appeared in numerous donors.

The study ran its PCR with 60 Vbeta and 13 Jbeta primers. TCRdb keeps only in-frame clones here, not all; method: immunoSEQ multiplex PCR. The table lists fewer than 200,000 clones, approximately 77% of them singletons. There are a few counts of this clone. The antigen is not known. This CDR3 is built from 16 residues. J lost 6 bases, V lost 0 bases, and 5 bases had no gene match. Germline CDR1 and CDR2: MNHEY and SVGAGI. J is TRBJ2-1 and V is TRBV6-5, with TRBD2 identical over 10 bases. Sequencing input: PBMCs. This sequence originates from a male donor in good health and CMV-seronegative. The CDR3 region has the DNA TGTGCCAGCAGTTACTCGGCACGGACTAGCGGCAATGAGCAGTTCTTC. This codes for CASSYSARTSGNEQFF.